The T cell receptor (beta chain) described here comes from a study of blood T cell repertoires in COVID-19. Study context: Samples taken during acute and convalescent COVID-19 were collected in the United States, Italy and Spain. Nucleic acid was either cDNA or gDNA, and it came from T cells, B-cell-depleted T cells, or PBMCs.

The data were produced by immunoSEQ multiplex PCR, yet TCRdb's version contains in-frame clones alone and is incomplete. The repertoire has around 310,000 clones, roughly 90% of them found once; the top ten carry roughly a tenth. Trimming took 0 bases from V and 5 from J; bases not matched to a gene: 8. The CDR3 spans 16 residues. Germline assignment: CDR1 SGHAT and CDR2 FQDESV (reference sequence). Participants were aged about 18 to 89 years from roughly 25 US areas. Clinical history as reported by participants underpinned cohort assignment. The sample was PBMCs or T cells enriched from blood (not recorded which). This receptor was taken from a young woman who had recovered from COVID-19. The chain employs TRBV11-1 and TRBJ1-1, with 8 bases lining up with TRBD1. Here the CDR3 reads CASSLARGPGRTEAFF. The CDR3 DNA sequence: TGTGCCAGCAGCTTAGCCAGGGGGCCGGGTCGGACTGAAGCTTTCTTT.